Each of the 12 T cell receptor beta chains below was sequenced from the same sample in a study of regulatory T cells in long-lasting Graves disease. Time point indicated: persistent/refractory GD, antithyroid drugs over 5 years with positive TRAb. The TCR library was prepared using RNA isolated from PBMCs. TCR beta libraries were built with iRepertoire HTBI primers and Arm-PCR of CDR3 regions. One entry per CDR3 protein, called by TCRdb with MiXCR from the multiplex PCR reads. The sample yields roughly 400,000 distinct CDR3 sequences, roughly 23% seen once. Sequenced material: peripheral blood mononuclear cells (PBMCs), taken when the disease was refractory, from a patient treated with antithyroid drugs. The receptors were sampled from a female donor with Graves disease.

This clonotype was picked up many times. The J gene is TRBJ1-1, the V gene TRBV27; TRBD1 matches 7 bases. This CDR3 has 13 residues. CDR1 is MNHEY and CDR2 is SMNVEV in the germline V gene (reference sequence). The trim removed 6 bases at V and 7 bases at J, leaving 8 bases unmatched. CDR3: CASRTTGLSEAFF. In nucleotides, the CDR3 is TGTGCCAGCAGGACGACAGGGTTGAGTGAAGCTTTCTTT.

The chain employs TRBV6-1 and TRBJ2-3, with D perhaps TRBD2 (5 bases). Trimming cost V 2 bases and J 5 bases, with 8 bases left between them. Germline values: CDR1 MNHNS, CDR2 SASEGT. There are 13 residues in the CDR3. DNA for the CDR3: TGTGCCAGCAGTGAACCACTAGGAGATACGCAGTATTTT. This codes for CASSEPLGDTQYF.

The rearrangement uses TRBV28 and TRBJ2-7, with 7 bases fitting TRBD2. After removal of 6 bases from V and 2 bases from J, the junction contained 13 bases not matched to a gene. The CDR3 is 16 amino acids. The germline CDR1 and CDR2 sequences are MDHEN and SYDVKM. The CDR3 protein is CASSSGGSRRPYEQYF. As DNA, the CDR3 is TGTGCCAGCAGCTCCGGCGGGAGCCGACGGCCCTACGAGCAGTACTTC.

At least ten counts were recorded for this clonotype. This chain connects TRBV12-3 or TRBV12-4 to TRBJ2-7; D is unclear. The V and J ends lost 0 bases and 5 bases respectively, with 14 bases between them. This CDR3 is 15 amino acids long. The CDR3 spells CASSLALKGRDEQYF. For the CDR3, the DNA is TGTGCCAGCAGTTTAGCGCTTAAGGGTCGGGACGAGCAGTACTTC.

Note on this clonotype: This clone may be a read error of a much larger clone one base away. The chain carries TRBV7-2 and TRBJ2-5; no clear D gene. Trimming stripped 4 bases from V and 2 bases from J, with 14 bases between. This CDR3 is 15 amino acids long. Germline values: CDR1 SGHTA, CDR2 FQGNSA. The CDR3 loop is CASSSRPTGQETQYF. In DNA form, the CDR3 reads TGTGCCAGCAGCTCGAGGCCGACTGGACAAGAGACCCAGTACTTC.

This clonotype was counted only a few times. The chain is built from TRBV28 and TRBJ2-7; D is tentatively TRBD1 or TRBD2 (6 bases each). V lost 8 bases and J 2 bases, leaving 16 bases between the germline ends. Germline V lookup: CDR1 MDHEN, CDR2 SYDVKM. CDR3 length: 14 residues. CDR3 in amino acids: CASERGEAAYEQYF. The CDR3 DNA sequence: TGTGCCAGCGAGAGGGGGGAGGCCGCCTACGAGCAGTACTTC.

This clonotype was observed at least ten times. The gene calls are TRBV5-1 and TRBJ2-7; perhaps TRBD1 as D (5 bases). CDR3 length equals 14 residues. Germline V gene sequence: CDR1 SGHRS, CDR2 YFSETQ. The V end lost 1 base, the J end lost 5 bases, and 13 bases lay between the germline ends. DNA for the CDR3: TGCGCCAGCAGCTTGAGGCAGGGTAACAACGAGCAGTACTTC. Its translation is CASSLRQGNNEQYF.

CDR3 coding DNA: TGCAGTGCTAGAACTTGGACTAGCTGGAATGAGCAGTTCTTC. This translates into CSARTWTSWNEQFF. The V and J genes are TRBV20-1 and TRBJ2-1; 8 bases are shared with TRBD2. After removal of 2 bases from V and 7 bases from J, the junction contained 7 bases not matched to a gene. Germline values: CDR1 DFQATT, CDR2 SNEGSKA (reference sequence). The CDR3 spans 14 residues.

The chain joins TRBV6-1 to TRBJ1-5, with D possibly TRBD1 on 5 matching bases. Germline CDR1 and CDR2: MNHNS and SASEGT. The CDR3 contains 15 residues. Trimming stripped 7 bases from V and 6 bases from J, with 19 bases between. The CDR3 bases are TGTGCCAGCACCACTGCGGGGGGTTCTAGTCAGCCCCAGCATTTT. Protein sequence: CASTTAGGSSQPQHF.

This clonotype was found many times. This could be a read error, since a much larger clone is one nucleotide away. The chain uses TRBV6-1 and TRBJ1-2; weak D call: TRBD1 (6 bases). Between the trimmed V and J ends, which lost 5 bases and 2 bases, there was a span of 6 bases. The CDR3 sequence is 12 residues long. Germline values: CDR1 MNHNS, CDR2 SASEGT. The CDR3: CASSTGNYGYTF. In DNA form, the CDR3 reads TGTGCCAGCAGTACAGGGAACTATGGCTACACCTTC.

This clonotype occurred many times. This chain links TRBV6-1 with TRBJ1-1; 7 bases fit TRBD1. The CDR3 runs to 16 residues. Germline CDR1 is MNHNS and CDR2 is SASEGT. Trimming cost V 7 bases and J 2 bases; bases outside gene matches: 13. CDR3 sequence (DNA): TGTGCCAGCACCTACGGGACAGCACTATCCAACACTGAAGCTTTCTTT. Translated: CASTYGTALSNTEAFF.

This clonotype was observed many times. This chain uses TRBV3-1 with TRBJ1-1, with D hard to call. The CDR3 contains 13 residues. V was clipped by 3 bases and J by 0 bases, with 5 bases between them. The V gene's germline CDR1 is LGHDT and CDR2 YNNKEL (reference sequence). The CDR3 DNA follows: TGTGCCAGCAGCCAGCTAATGAACACTGAAGCTTTCTTT. Amino acid sequence: CASSQLMNTEAFF.